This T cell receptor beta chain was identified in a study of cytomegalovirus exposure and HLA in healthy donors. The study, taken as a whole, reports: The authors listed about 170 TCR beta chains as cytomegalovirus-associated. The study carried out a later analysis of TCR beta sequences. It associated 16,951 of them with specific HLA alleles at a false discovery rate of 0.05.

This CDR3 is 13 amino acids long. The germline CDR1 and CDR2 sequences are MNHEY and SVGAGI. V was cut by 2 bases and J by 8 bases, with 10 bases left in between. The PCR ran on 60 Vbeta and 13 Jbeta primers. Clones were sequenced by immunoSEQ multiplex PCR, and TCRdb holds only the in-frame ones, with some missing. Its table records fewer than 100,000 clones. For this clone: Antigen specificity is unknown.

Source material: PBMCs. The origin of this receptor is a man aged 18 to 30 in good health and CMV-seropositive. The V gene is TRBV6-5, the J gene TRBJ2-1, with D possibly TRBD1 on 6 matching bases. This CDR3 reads CASSYRGLYEQFF. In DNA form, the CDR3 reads TGTGCCAGCAGTTACAGGGGGTTATATGAGCAGTTCTTC.